Listed below are T cell receptor beta chains from one sample, sequenced in a study of PD-1 blockade in classical Hodgkin lymphoma. The repertoire was sequenced with immunoSEQ multiplex PCR; TCRdb's copy has only in-frame clones and lacks some. The table lists approximately 20,000 clones, around 82% of them singletons. The material sequenced was peripheral blood mononuclear cells (PBMCs), taken before the fourth cycle of nivolumab. All receptors come from a human donor with classical Hodgkin lymphoma. The CDR3 runs from the conserved cysteine through the conserved F or W. The D gene is left open where the match is weak. Only part of the rows carry a size: once, few, many, or a class if the clone is expanded.

J gene: TRBJ1-2
clone size: -
V gene: TRBV2
D gene: -
CDR3 protein: CASSAQMMGGYTF
CDR3 DNA: TGTGCCAGCAGTGCCCAAATGATGGGTGGCTACACCTTC

J gene: TRBJ2-5
clone size: -
V gene: TRBV28
D gene: -
CDR3 protein: CASSFQHQETQYF
CDR3 DNA: TGTGCCAGCAGTTTCCAGCACCAAGAGACCCAGTACTTC

J gene: TRBJ1-5
clone size: -
V gene: TRBV19
D gene: -
CDR3 protein: CASSMLGGQPQHF
CDR3 DNA: TGTGCCAGTAGTATGCTCGGTGGGCAGCCCCAGCATTTT

J gene: TRBJ1-5
clone size: -
V gene: TRBV5-4
D gene: -
CDR3 protein: CASSLGVTRYSNQPQHF
CDR3 DNA: TGTGCCAGCAGCTTGGGGGTCACCCGCTATAGCAATCAGCCCCAGCATTTT

J gene: TRBJ1-1
clone size: few
V gene: TRBV30
D gene: -
CDR3 protein: CAFQRGVGAEAFF
CDR3 DNA: TGTGCCTTCCAGCGAGGGGTTGGTGCTGAAGCTTTCTTT

J gene: TRBJ2-7
clone size: -
V gene: TRBV9
D gene: TRBD2
CDR3 protein: CASSVGLGLASYEQYF
CDR3 DNA: TGTGCCAGCAGCGTGGGACTAGGACTGGCTTCCTACGAGCAGTACTTC

J gene: TRBJ2-3
clone size: -
V gene: TRBV7-9
D gene: TRBD2
CDR3 protein: CASSPGTSGPSYTDTQYF
CDR3 DNA: TGTGCCAGCAGCCCCGGGACTAGCGGGCCGTCCTACACAGATACGCAGTATTTT

J gene: TRBJ2-5
clone size: -
V gene: TRBV4-3
D gene: TRBD1
CDR3 protein: CASSQDRGMKETQYF
CDR3 DNA: TGCGCCAGCAGCCAAGACAGGGGGATGAAGGAGACCCAGTACTTC

J gene: TRBJ1-1
clone size: few
V gene: TRBV29-1
D gene: -
CDR3 protein: CSVDGWNTEAFF
CDR3 DNA: TGCAGCGTTGACGGCTGGAACACTGAAGCTTTCTTT

J gene: TRBJ1-4
clone size: few
V gene: TRBV6-5
D gene: -
CDR3 protein: CASSYQVTATNEKLFF
CDR3 DNA: TGTGCCAGCAGTTACCAAGTGACAGCAACTAATGAAAAACTGTTTTTT

J gene: TRBJ1-6
clone size: -
V gene: TRBV7-2
D gene: -
CDR3 protein: CASSLVGADNSPLHF
CDR3 DNA: TGTGCCAGCAGCTTAGTAGGAGCTGATAATTCACCCCTCCACTTT

J gene: TRBJ1-5
clone size: -
V gene: TRBV10-1
D gene: -
CDR3 protein: CASSTGQNQPQHF
CDR3 DNA: TGCGCCAGCAGTACAGGCCAGAATCAGCCCCAGCATTTT

J gene: TRBJ1-6
clone size: once
V gene: TRBV7-6
D gene: TRBD1
CDR3 protein: CASSARDRENSPLHF
CDR3 DNA: TGTGCCAGCAGCGCCCGGGACAGGGAGAATTCACCCCTCCACTTT

J gene: TRBJ2-7
clone size: -
V gene: TRBV6-1
D gene: -
CDR3 protein: CASSEARIYEQYF
CDR3 DNA: TGTGCCAGCAGTGAAGCTCGTATTTACGAGCAGTACTTC

J gene: TRBJ1-1
clone size: -
V gene: TRBV14
D gene: -
CDR3 protein: CASSQDHGTNIRVTEAFF
CDR3 DNA: TGTGCCAGCAGCCAGGATCACGGTACGAACATCAGGGTCACTGAAGCTTTCTTT

J gene: TRBJ2-3
clone size: -
V gene: TRBV5-5
D gene: TRBD1
CDR3 protein: CASSRYRGPDTQYF
CDR3 DNA: TGTGCCAGCAGCCGATACAGGGGGCCCGATACGCAGTATTTT

J gene: TRBJ2-5
clone size: once
V gene: TRBV11-3
D gene: -
CDR3 protein: CASSSTGRAPTETQYF
CDR3 DNA: TGTGCCAGCAGCTCAACCGGCCGGGCCCCGACCGAGACCCAGTACTTC

J gene: TRBJ1-1
clone size: -
V gene: TRBV19
D gene: -
CDR3 protein: CASSFLDGNTEAFF
CDR3 DNA: TGTGCCAGTAGTTTCCTTGACGGGAACACTGAAGCTTTCTTT

J gene: TRBJ2-1
clone size: -
V gene: TRBV7-2
D gene: -
CDR3 protein: CASSPRRRREQFF
CDR3 DNA: TGTGCCAGCAGCCCTAGGAGACGTCGGGAGCAGTTCTTC

J gene: TRBJ2-1
clone size: once
V gene: TRBV18
D gene: TRBD1
CDR3 protein: CASSPGQQNEQFF
CDR3 DNA: TGTGCCAGCTCACCGGGACAGCAAAATGAGCAGTTCTTC

J gene: TRBJ1-1
clone size: -
V gene: TRBV19
D gene: -
CDR3 protein: CASSIGGVITEAFF
CDR3 DNA: TGTGCCAGTAGTATAGGAGGTGTGATCACTGAAGCTTTCTTT